This T cell receptor (beta chain) was recovered during a study of blood T cells in healthy people across ages. General observations from the study: Diversity figures derived from one million T cells were judged to underestimate the true value.

CDR3 length equals 16 residues. Trimming removed 0 bases from V and 6 bases from J, with 15 bases in between. CDR1 is SGHTA and CDR2 is FQGNSA in the germline V gene. Together with a sample-barcoded 5' primer, a J-beta primer mix was included in a second PCR lasting about 6 to 11 cycles. Carrying 12 random nucleotides, a template-switch adaptor labeled each individual cDNA molecule. TCRdb passed the 5' RACE reads through MiXCR, listing each CDR3 protein once. The top ten clones hold roughly a fifth of a sample with 700,000 or so distinct CDR3 sequences, roughly 20% of them seen once. On this clonotype itself: Its specificity is not known.

The receptor was derived from a man aged 65-85 years in good health. The rearrangement links TRBV7-2 to TRBJ1-5; possibly TRBD1 for D (5 bases). Sequencing was done on a sample of blood. In DNA, the CDR3 is TGTGCCAGCAGCTTAGCGGTCGGGCGGGGCAGTCAGCCCCAGCATTTT. It yields the protein CASSLAVGRGSQPQHF. Variable domain in full (rest from reference TRBV7-2 and TRBJ1-5): GAGVSQSPSNKVTEKGKDVELRCDPISGHTALYWYRQSLGQGLEFLIYFQGNSAPDKSGLPSDRFSAERTGGSVSTLTIQRTQQEDSAVYLCASSLAVGRGSQPQHFGDGTRLSIL.